This TCR beta chain was identified during a study of T cell responses to AZD1222 COVID-19 vaccine. Method: immunoSEQ multiplex PCR; TCRdb's copy keeps in-frame clones and lacks some. Of 110,000 to 150,000 clones listed, approximately 90% are singletons. Analyses pooled second doses at about 4 or about 12 weeks. The origin of this receptor is an adult who received the AZD1222 COVID-19 vaccine. Sequencing used peripheral blood, obtained 28 days after the second AZD1222 dose.

The CDR3 DNA follows: TGTGCCAGTAGTATCCCGGTCGCTTATCAGCCCCAGCATTTT. It codes for CASSIPVAYQPQHF. This rearrangement joins TRBV19 to TRBJ1-5; D is uncertain. The CDR3 length is 14 residues. The germline V gene encodes CDR1 LNHDA and CDR2 SQIVND (reference sequence). V dropped 3 bases and J dropped 5 bases, with 11 bases sitting between them.